This entry concerns a single T cell receptor beta chain. This clone's antigen is unknown. No base quality information exists; no much larger clone differs at one position. This sample is drawn from a study of cytomegalovirus exposure and HLA in healthy donors (dated by TCRdb to the late 2010s). Study-level background: In an earlier analysis of some 550 of the donors, around 300 Gb of sequence data and 120 million or so unique TCR beta sequences from about 179 million T cells were reported. About 330 gigabases of sequencing data and around 88 million unique TCR sequences made up an early release that covered about 640 HLA-typed donors. The genetic ancestry cluster associated with self-reported Caucasian donors included 81% of the 300 to 400 genotyped donors. The study was designed to test whether signatures of past pathogen exposure could be identified by cataloging public T cell receptors. Using immunosequencing, the study profiled T cell repertoires from about 620 subjects and related those repertoires to cytomegalovirus serostatus. Along with the roughly 670-subject first cohort, a separate validation cohort of approximately 110 different subjects was used. To predict cytomegalovirus infection status, the study combined high-throughput TCR immunosequencing, statistical association of individual TCRs with disease status, and machine learning. In a later analysis, previously published TCR beta repertoires from about 640 donors were re-analyzed and high-resolution HLA genotyping was added so that TCR occurrence patterns could be studied. In the later analysis, no new phenotypic data were used to find candidate immune exposures; instead, reliance was placed on TCR beta sequences and their occurrence across donors. An earlier analysis of 587 of the donors applied high-throughput TCR beta sequencing to assess whether each TCR beta V gene segment acted as functional or pseudogenic. Alongside the repertoire data, information on donor age, sex, ethnicity and CMV serostatus was compiled. In a later genetic analysis, genome-wide SNP genotypes for 398 of the 666 donors were used, and that subset was treated as a discovery cohort. All discovery cohort repertoires had been generated on a single sequencing platform. Both class I and class II loci were covered by HLA typing, at four-digit resolution. The number of typed donors differed by locus: about 620-640 for A, B, C, DRB1 and DQB1; approximately 520 for DQA1; approximately 610 for DPA1; and about 470 for DPB1. Because of strong linkage in the cohort, 5 or 6 DR-DQ haplotypes were treated as single units for association and clustering. Among roughly 400 genotyped donors of the cohort, an average of about 220,000 unique TCR beta nucleotide sequences was sequenced per donor, of which 15% to 20% were non-productive.

The cohort was made up of approximately 700 healthy bone marrow donors. At the time of sampling, every cohort member was nominally healthy, though immune exposures that went unrecorded were likely present. The donor tested CMV seropositive, placing the donor among the 290 or so seropositive members of the cohort. Each donor provided a peripheral blood sample, and peripheral blood mononuclear cells were used for TCR beta sequencing. The Qiagen DNeasy Blood Extraction Kit was used to extract genomic DNA from the blood cell samples. Library preparation used the immunoSEQ multiplex PCR assay. For the multiplex PCR, a mixture combining 60 forward primers for TCR Vbeta segments and 13 reverse primers for TCR Jbeta segments was used. The CDR3 region of rearranged TCR beta genes was amplified from genomic DNA by a multiplex PCR assay. On the Illumina HiSeq System, the amplified TCR beta libraries were sequenced as 87-base-pair reads. Per the source publication's procedure: In a later analysis, about 80 million unique TCR beta chains were counted across the roughly 610 repertoires, and roughly 10 million of these chains were shared by at least two donors. To remove PCR and sequencing errors, raw reads were error-corrected and collapsed into unique sequences using a nearest-neighbor algorithm that merged closely related sequences. V, D and J gene segments were assigned by aligning CDR3 sequences to IMGT reference sequences. Each retained sequence needed at least a six-nucleotide match to both a V gene segment and a J gene segment. A rearrangement counted as productive if the CDR3 had no stop codons and remained in frame with V and J, and every other rearrangement counted as non-productive. Following IMGT convention, CDR3 was defined as the stretch from the second conserved V-encoded cysteine to the conserved J-encoded phenylalanine. Sequences without an unambiguous match to a single V gene segment were excluded from the earlier analysis of several hundred of the donors. An earlier analysis of 587 of the donors classified V segments as functional when productive rearrangements were above 56.7% and as segregating when the standard deviation between donors was above 5%. A statistical classification framework was built for diagnosing cytomegalovirus status from the catalog of TCR beta chain sequences. V and J gene assignment, in a later analysis, came from comparing TCR nucleotide sequences with IMGT/GENE-DB human TR gene sequences. In a later analysis, CDR3 sequences and most-parsimonious VDJ recombination scenarios were assigned using the TCRdist pipeline. In a later analysis, every TCR beta chain was defined by the combination of its CDR3 amino acid sequence and its V-gene family, and reads without a unique V-gene family were dropped. In a later analysis, around 650 highly shared, low-generation-probability nucleotide sequences were removed to address suspected cross-contamination and a sequencing artifact. A later analysis calculated a clonal expansion index for each public chain from normalized within-repertoire ranks of inferred template counts. In a later analysis, generation probabilities were computed using a VDJ recombination model fitted to out-of-frame rearrangements, and the results were checked against IGoR. In a later analysis, hypergeometric tests were used to score TCR-TCR, TCR-HLA and TCR-CMV co-occurrence, with a repertoire-size bias correction applied to TCR pairs. To estimate false discovery rates, a later analysis permuted the HLA or CMV assignments 20 times. In a later analysis, co-occurring TCRs were grouped using DBSCAN, and TCRdist sequence similarity was added for clustering within HLA-allele-positive subsets. Repertoires with fewer than 30,000 or more than 120,000 public chains were left out of co-occurrence clustering, as were several repertoires with anomalous nucleotide sharing. The table comes from immuneACCESS by way of TCRdb, which keeps in-frame sequences with V and J called. Part of the clones is missing from these tables; in studies checked, under half for an unresolved V gene and the rest for unknown reasons. The V and J calls and the clone size are those of that table, but D and trimming were determined from the DNA. In this sample the table shows about 190,000 clones, about 77% of which occur a single time. The ten largest clonotypes hold roughly 2.1% of the sample.

The full study reports these points: Assigning TCR associations to individual alleles was difficult when HLA alleles, especially DR and DQ, strongly co-occurred. In vitro tests confirmed that a few of the cytomegalovirus-associated TCR beta chains recognize cytomegalovirus antigens. The cohort was sequenced for TCR beta chains only, and without alpha or paired-chain data the features that could be detected were limited. Most TCR sequences were seen in very few donors, while some public TCRs were found in many individuals. A later analysis reported that several top co-occurrence clusters appeared linked to parvovirus B19, influenza, CMV and Epstein-Barr virus. The sequencing pipeline was judged likely to have produced a cluster of highly shared sequence variants as a technical artifact. In a later genetic analysis, fewer N-insertions in productive TCRs were reported among donors in an Asian-associated ancestry cluster than the roughly 670-donor mean. Correlated functional status among segregating V segments might be attributable to linkage disequilibrium, but an unknown experimental factor could not be ruled out. A total of 150 or so TCR beta chains were listed by the study as associated with cytomegalovirus. The authors suggested that the approach could potentially be generalized to other disease states and immunological phenotypes. A later analysis associated roughly 17,000 TCR beta sequences with specific HLA alleles at a false discovery rate of 0.05. Roughly uniform sequencing depth across donors was assumed in presence/absence analyses, although this assumption may not hold. HLA typing was unavailable for some donors at each locus, so association tests used only the typed subset. About 15 rarely observed V segments, including chromosome 9 orphons, were excluded from the earlier analysis of a few hundred of the donors because counts were too low. An association between a missense DCLRE1C variant and V-gene and J-gene trimming of TCR beta chains was found in a later genetic analysis and replicated in an independent cohort. A later analysis found that TCR association rates varied across HLA loci, with DRB1 alleles showing the most associated TCRs and HLA-C alleles the fewest. The classifier was reported to diagnose cytomegalovirus status with high specificity and sensitivity in both the original cohort and the validation cohort. According to a later analysis, most CMV-associated TCR beta chains appeared to be HLA-restricted, and the HLA associations seemed to be driven largely by CMV exposure. Broadly in line with IMGT annotations, most TCR beta V segments showed up in productive rearrangements about 87% or about 30% of the time in an earlier analysis of some 590 of the donors. In a later analysis, HLA-associated TCR beta chains showed more clonal expansion and lower generation probabilities than non-associated chains that were equally common. CMV serostatus was the only immune exposure information available for the cohort. A further reported finding was that TCR beta sequences accurately predicted the HLA-A and HLA-B alleles for most subjects in the first cohort.

Sequencing was done on a sample of PBMCs. This sequence was found in a young woman in good health and CMV-seropositive.

The DNA is as follows: TGTGCCAGCAGCAGAGCCCGCAAACTGTTTTTT. Its protein is CASSRARKLFF. The V and J genes are TRBV11-2 and TRBJ1-4, with no reliable assignment of the D segment. CDR1 SGHAT and CDR2 FQNNGV are derived from the germline V gene. V loses 5 bases, J loses 11 bases, and the germline ends lie 9 bases apart. The cysteine opens and the phenylalanine closes a CDR3 of 11 amino acids. This entry keeps only the CDR3 DNA: 33 bases, framed from base 1.